The following is a T cell receptor (beta chain) sequence with its context. These data are taken from a study of T cells after yellow fever vaccination. TCRdb redid the calling of the 5' RACE reads with MiXCR, one entry per CDR3 protein. This table holds about 320,000 distinct CDR3 sequences, about 10% found once. Germline trimming cut 4 bases from V and 1 base from J; bases unmatched to any gene: 3. This CDR3 region has 14 residues. Germline V gives CDR1 LNHNV, CDR2 YYDKDF (reference sequence). The J gene is TRBJ1-1, the V gene TRBV15; 7 bases align to TRBD1. This sequence was found in a man aged 18 to 29 who received the YFV17D yellow fever vaccine. The material was CD4+ T cells sorted from PBMCs, obtained 45 days after the yellow fever booster vaccination. CDR3 sequence (DNA): TGTGCCACCAGCACCGGGACAGCGAACACTGAAGCTTTCTTT. This sequence encodes CATSTGTANTEAFF.